The rows below give T cell receptor beta chains drawn from one sample of a study of T cell responses to AZD1222 COVID-19 vaccine. Only in-frame clones appear in the TCRdb table, and some are missing; sequencing was by immunoSEQ multiplex PCR. The table includes 100,000 to 150,000 clones, approximately 85% detected once. This material consisted of peripheral blood, taken on day 0 of AZD1222 vaccination. Source of these receptors: an adult in good health. CDR3s include the opening cysteine and the closing phenylalanine or tryptophan. The D gene is left open where the match is weak. The listing skips clone size in some rows; elsewhere it reads once, few, many or a size class.

NA	once	TRBV27	TRBJ1-3	CASRTGGGNTIYF	TGTGCCAGCAGAACCGGGGGTGGAAACACCATATATTTT
NA	NA	TRBV18	TRBJ1-5	CASSPPGPDTGNQPQHF	TGTGCCAGCTCACCACCAGGTCCCGATACAGGGAATCAGCCCCAGCATTTT
NA	NA	TRBV7-2	TRBJ2-7	CASREPGLKKYYEQYF	TGTGCCAGCAGAGAACCGGGACTTAAGAAGTACTACGAGCAGTACTTC
NA	NA	TRBV7-9	TRBJ1-6	CASSASPDSSSSPLHF	TGTGCCAGCAGCGCGAGCCCGGACAGCTCCAGTTCACCCCTCCACTTT
TRBD1	NA	TRBV27	TRBJ1-2	CASSLGRGRVDYGYTF	TGTGCCAGCAGTTTAGGCAGGGGGCGCGTAGACTATGGCTACACCTTC
NA	once	TRBV18	TRBJ2-5	CASSPPRDGKETQYF	TGTGCCAGCTCACCACCACGGGACGGAAAAGAGACCCAGTACTTC
NA	NA	TRBV2	TRBJ1-2	CASVGGGSGYTF	TGTGCCAGCGTCGGGGGTGGCTCTGGCTACACCTTC
NA	NA	TRBV4-1	TRBJ1-1	CASSHGHVNTEAFF	TGCGCCAGCAGCCACGGACACGTGAACACTGAAGCTTTCTTT
NA	NA	TRBV7-2	TRBJ1-2	CASSSATRAYGYTF	TGTGCCAGCAGCTCAGCAACTCGGGCCTATGGCTACACCTTC
TRBD1	NA	TRBV7-2	TRBJ1-6	CASSISGQGGSPLHF	TGTGCCAGCAGCATATCGGGACAGGGGGGTTCACCCCTCCACTTT
TRBD1	NA	TRBV28	TRBJ2-6	CASSLNIRGRDRGYSGANVLTF	TGTGCCAGCAGTTTAAATATAAGAGGACGGGACAGGGGATACTCTGGGGCCAACGTCCTGACTTTC
NA	NA	TRBV21-1	TRBJ1-2	CASISGQGENYGYTF	TGTGCCAGCATTTCGGGACAGGGAGAGAACTATGGCTACACCTTC
TRBD2	once	TRBV7-3	TRBJ2-7	CASSLTSGGSEEQYF	TGTGCCAGCAGCTTAACTAGCGGGGGCTCTGAAGAGCAGTACTTC
TRBD1	few	TRBV5-1	TRBJ2-2	CASSPSTGDTGELFF	TGCGCCAGCAGCCCCTCGACAGGGGACACCGGGGAGCTGTTTTTT
TRBD1	NA	TRBV30	TRBJ1-5	CAWDRGVSNQPQHF	TGTGCCTGGGACAGGGGCGTTAGCAATCAGCCCCAGCATTTT
NA	few	TRBV9	TRBJ1-6	CASSNAGAGSYNSPLHF	TGTGCCAGCAGCAATGCAGGGGCGGGCTCCTATAATTCACCCCTCCACTTT
NA	once	TRBV3-1/TRBV3-2	TRBJ1-2	CASSQVVRQFRGYTF	TGTGCCAGCAGCCAAGTAGTTAGACAGTTTAGGGGCTACACCTTC
NA	NA	TRBV7-2	TRBJ2-5	CASSLDGETQYF	TGTGCCAGCAGCTTAGACGGGGAGACCCAGTACTTC
NA	NA	TRBV28	TRBJ1-4	CASSLHGGGLKEKLFF	TGTGCCAGCAGTTTACACGGAGGGGGGCTTAAGGAAAAACTGTTTTTT
TRBD1	NA	TRBV18	TRBJ2-7	CASSPEGTGDEQYF	TGTGCCAGCTCACCAGAGGGGACAGGGGACGAGCAGTACTTC
NA	once	TRBV7-4	TRBJ2-7	CASSLNIDEQYF	TGTGCCAGCAGCCTCAACATAGACGAGCAGTACTTC
TRBD1	few	TRBV19	TRBJ1-1	CASSIGQGPEAFF	TGTGCCAGTAGTATAGGACAGGGGCCTGAAGCTTTCTTT
TRBD1	NA	TRBV11-3	TRBJ1-1	CASSRTGQGNTEAFF	TGTGCCAGCAGCCGAACGGGACAGGGGAACACTGAAGCTTTCTTT
NA	NA	TRBV3-1/TRBV3-2	TRBJ2-3	CASSQDAGSDTQYF	TGTGCCAGCAGCCAAGATGCGGGATCAGATACGCAGTATTTT
NA	NA	TRBV12-3/TRBV12-4	TRBJ2-1	CASSLFRNEQFF	TGTGCCAGCAGTTTATTCCGCAATGAGCAGTTCTTC
NA	NA	TRBV19	TRBJ1-1	CASSITSMNTEAFF	TGTGCCAGTAGTATAACCAGCATGAACACTGAAGCTTTCTTT
NA	NA	TRBV11-2	TRBJ1-2	CASSLAQGFGYTF	TGTGCCAGCAGCTTAGCCCAGGGATTTGGCTACACCTTC
NA	NA	TRBV7-9	TRBJ1-5	CASSSGEPQHF	TGTGCCAGTTCGTCCGGAGAGCCCCAGCATTTT
TRBD1	NA	TRBV7-6	TRBJ2-7	CASSWGQGSDEQYF	TGTGCCAGCAGCTGGGGACAGGGTTCCGACGAGCAGTACTTC
NA	NA	TRBV18	TRBJ2-3	CASSRDDTQYF	TGTGCCAGCTCGCGGGATGATACGCAGTATTTT
NA	NA	TRBV21-1	TRBJ2-7	CASRRTQPGPEQYF	TGTGCCAGCAGAAGGACCCAGCCCGGTCCCGAGCAGTACTTC
TRBD1	NA	TRBV7-2	TRBJ2-7	CASSFGQGATYEQYF	TGTGCCAGCAGCTTCGGACAGGGGGCAACGTACGAGCAGTACTTC
NA	NA	TRBV5-1	TRBJ1-4	CASSLASQGENEKLFF	TGCGCCAGCAGCTTGGCATCGCAGGGTGAGAATGAAAAACTGTTTTTT
NA	NA	TRBV7-2	TRBJ2-5	CASRDSLDKETQYF	TGTGCCAGCAGAGACAGCCTCGATAAAGAGACCCAGTACTTC
NA	NA	TRBV11-3	TRBJ1-1	CASSFAPHRAIPEAFF	TGTGCCAGCAGCTTTGCGCCACACAGGGCGATCCCTGAAGCTTTCTTT
NA	few	TRBV18	TRBJ1-6	CASSPVSPQGYNSPLHF	TGTGCCAGCTCACCCGTTTCGCCACAGGGTTATAATTCACCCCTCCACTTT
TRBD1	NA	TRBV7-2	TRBJ1-5	CASSRTGGGQPQHF	TGTGCCAGCAGCCGCACAGGGGGCGGGCAGCCCCAGCATTTT
NA	NA	TRBV3-1/TRBV3-2	TRBJ2-7	CASSQLNTYEQYF	TGTGCCAGCAGCCAACTGAATACCTACGAGCAGTACTTC
TRBD2	NA	TRBV20-1	TRBJ2-5	CSASGPSGTEKQETQYF	TGCAGTGCTAGTGGGCCCAGCGGGACGGAAAAGCAAGAGACCCAGTACTTC
NA	NA	TRBV7-9	TRBJ1-2	CASSLGGGYTF	TGTGCCAGCAGCCTCGGCGGGGGCTACACCTTC
NA	NA	TRBV30	TRBJ2-5	CAWSGRVAQETQYF	TGTGCCTGGAGTGGGCGGGTGGCCCAAGAGACCCAGTACTTC
NA	NA	TRBV19	TRBJ1-1	CASSKEGWTEAFF	TGTGCCAGTAGTAAGGAGGGGTGGACTGAAGCTTTCTTT